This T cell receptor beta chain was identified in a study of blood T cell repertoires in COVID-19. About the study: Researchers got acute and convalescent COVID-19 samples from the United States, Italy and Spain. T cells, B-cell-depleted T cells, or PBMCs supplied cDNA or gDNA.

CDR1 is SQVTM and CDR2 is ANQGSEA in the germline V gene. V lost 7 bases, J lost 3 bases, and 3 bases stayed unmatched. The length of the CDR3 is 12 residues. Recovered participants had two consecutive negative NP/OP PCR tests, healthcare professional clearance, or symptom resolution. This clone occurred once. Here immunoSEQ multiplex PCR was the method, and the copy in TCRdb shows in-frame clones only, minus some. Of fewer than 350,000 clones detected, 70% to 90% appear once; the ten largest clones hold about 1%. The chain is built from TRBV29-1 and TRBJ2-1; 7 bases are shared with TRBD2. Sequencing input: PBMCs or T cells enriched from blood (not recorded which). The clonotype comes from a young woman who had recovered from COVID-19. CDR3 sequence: CSGAGYYNEQFF. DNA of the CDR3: TGCAGCGGAGCGGGATACTACAATGAGCAGTTCTTC.